Only one count was recorded for the clone carrying this TCR beta chain. This sample includes further DNA sequences coding for the same CDR3. The data were obtained in a study of blood T cell repertoires in COVID-19. Study as a whole: Sites across the United States, Italy and Spain contributed samples from acute and convalescent COVID-19. PBMCs, B-cell-depleted T cells, or T cells were the source of the cDNA or gDNA that made up the material.

CDR3 length equals 13 residues. Germline CDR1 is MNHNY and CDR2 is SVGAGI (reference sequence). V lost 4 bases and J lost 2, with 8 bases in between. Authors' methods: Amplification of reference gene primers was used by the study to estimate nucleated cell counts. Assay: immunoSEQ multiplex PCR; the TCRdb copy retains only in-frame clones and omits some. V, J and clone size derive from that table, while D and trimming were established from the DNA sequence. The sample has around 130,000 clones, roughly four fifths seen once. Sequenced input: peripheral blood. J is TRBJ1-2 and V is TRBV6-6, with a weak D call TRBD1 (6 bases). This TCR was recovered from a human donor in a cohort sampled during active COVID-19. CDR3 nucleotide sequence: TGTGCCAGCAGTTCGGACAGCAACTATGGCTACACCTTC. Protein: CASSSDSNYGYTF.